These T cell receptor beta chains were read from a single sample in a study of regulatory T cells in long-lasting Graves disease. TCRdb reprocessed the multiplex PCR reads via MiXCR and lists one record per CDR3 protein. The sample lists a few hundred thousand distinct CDR3 sequences; roughly 23% were seen once. Sample: peripheral blood mononuclear cells (PBMCs), taken when the disease was refractory, from a patient treated with antithyroid drugs. The origin of the receptors is a female donor with Graves disease. The CDR3 runs from the conserved cysteine through the conserved F or W. A D gene is named only where the DNA matches it firmly. Rows may omit the clone size; those that give it use once, few, many or a size class.

clone size,J gene,CDR3 length,D gene,V gene,CDR3 protein,CDR3 DNA
few,TRBJ2-6,17,TRBD1,TRBV12-3/TRBV12-4,CASSRTGGYSGANVLTF,TGTGCCAGCAGTCGGACAGGGGGTTATTCTGGGGCCAACGTCCTGACTTTC
-,TRBJ1-1,13,-,TRBV10-3,CAITSEVGTEAFF,TGTGCCATCACCAGTGAAGTAGGAACTGAAGCTTTCTTT
-,TRBJ1-1,13,-,TRBV7-9,CASSTNWNTEAFF,TGTGCCAGCAGCACCAACTGGAACACTGAAGCTTTCTTT
-,TRBJ2-7,16,-,TRBV12-5,CASGSLRGGGFDEQYF,TGTGCTAGTGGTTCCCTAAGGGGGGGGGGGTTTGATGAGCAGTACTTC
-,TRBJ1-1,15,-,TRBV6-1,CASSDRGASRTEAFF,TGTGCCAGCAGTGATCGGGGGGCTTCGCGCACTGAAGCTTTCTTT
many,TRBJ1-4,14,-,TRBV2,CASNQVATNEKLFF,TGTGCCAGCAACCAAGTTGCAACTAATGAAAAACTGTTTTTT
-,TRBJ2-7,17,TRBD2,TRBV5-1,CASSPGTRPLEVGEQYF,TGCGCCAGCAGTCCCGGGACTAGGCCCCTCGAAGTAGGTGAGCAGTACTTC
few,TRBJ2-1,13,-,TRBV5-1,CASGGAPDNEQFF,TGCGCCAGCGGGGGGGCGCCAGATAATGAGCAGTTCTTC
many,TRBJ2-2,15,-,TRBV6-9,CASSYSGIDTGELFF,TGTGCCAGCAGTTATTCGGGAATCGATACCGGGGAGCTGTTTTTT
many,TRBJ2-5,12,-,TRBV20-1,CSADKGGETQYF,TGCAGTGCTGATAAGGGGGGTGAGACCCAGTACTTC
-,TRBJ2-2,11,-,TRBV29-1,CSVFDTGELFF,TGCAGCGTGTTTGACACCGGGGAGCTGTTTTTT
many,TRBJ1-2,14,-,TRBV12-3/TRBV12-4,CASSQGVKGYGYTF,TGTGCCAGCAGTCAAGGAGTTAAAGGGTATGGCTACACCTTC
-,TRBJ1-2,14,-,TRBV25-1,CASSEFLDNGQLHF,TGTGCCAGCAGTGAATTTCTCGATAACGGACAGCTTCACTTC
many,TRBJ2-6,16,-,TRBV28,CASTLTVSSGANVLTF,TGTGCCAGCACCTTGACAGTCTCCTCTGGGGCCAACGTCCTGACTTTC
few,TRBJ2-7,13,-,TRBV20-1,CSARVVLSYEQYF,TGCAGTGCTAGAGTCGTCCTTTCCTACGAGCAGTACTTC
few,TRBJ1-4,19,TRBD1,TRBV30,CAWSAYQEQGDRLEVELFF,TGTGCCTGGAGTGCTTACCAAGAACAGGGGGACCGATTGGAAGTTGAGCTGTTTTTT
many,TRBJ1-2,14,-,TRBV5-6,CASSLDDGSYGYTF,TGTGCCAGCAGCTTGGATGACGGTTCCTATGGCTACACCTTC
-,TRBJ1-2,14,TRBD1,TRBV20-1,CSAAGTDFNYGYTF,TGCAGTGCTGCCGGGACAGATTTTAACTATGGCTACACCTTC
many,TRBJ1-5,14,-,TRBV28,CASSLVQVNQPQHF,TGTGCCAGCAGTTTGGTACAGGTCAATCAGCCCCAGCATTTT
many,TRBJ2-3,17,TRBD2,TRBV2,CASSEGGASGRTDTQYF,TGTGCCAGCAGTGAGGGTGGGGCTAGCGGGCGCACAGATACGCAGTATTTT
-,TRBJ2-7,16,-,TRBV27,CASSLSRDLSSYEQYF,TGTGCCAGCAGTTTATCCCGGGACCTAAGCTCCTACGAGCAGTACTTC
few,TRBJ2-5,15,TRBD1,TRBV3-1,CASSHRQGGKETQYF,TGTGCCAGCAGTCATAGACAGGGCGGCAAAGAGACCCAGTACTTC
many,TRBJ1-2,13,-,TRBV28,CASSLQGHYGYTF,TGTGCCAGCAGTTTACAGGGACACTATGGCTACACCTTC
many,TRBJ2-2,16,-,TRBV2,CASSERHPRDTGELFF,TGTGCCAGCAGTGAAAGGCACCCGAGGGACACCGGGGAGCTGTTTTTT
-,TRBJ2-3,15,-,TRBV6-1,CASSEAPGSTDTQYF,TGTGCCAGCAGTGAAGCACCAGGTAGCACAGATACGCAGTATTTT
-,TRBJ2-4,16,TRBD2,TRBV7-2,CASSLALATSGGDGVF,TGTGCCAGCAGCTTAGCTCTTGCGACTAGCGGGGGAGACGGGGTCTTC
-,TRBJ2-7,14,-,TRBV4-2,CASSQGQFGYEQYF,TGTGCCAGCAGCCAAGGACAGTTTGGCTACGAGCAGTACTTC
many,TRBJ2-7,15,TRBD2,TRBV28,CASSLRREGSREQYF,TGTGCCAGCAGTTTACGGCGGGAGGGCTCTCGGGAGCAGTACTTC
few,TRBJ2-2,16,TRBD1,TRBV7-9,CASKGFRTGDTGELFF,TGTGCCAGCAAAGGGTTCCGGACAGGGGACACCGGGGAGCTGTTTTTT
few,TRBJ2-7,15,-,TRBV7-9,CASSLDSRGFDEQYF,TGTGCCAGCAGCTTAGACTCCAGGGGTTTCGACGAGCAGTACTTC
many,TRBJ1-1,14,-,TRBV10-3,CAIRQGLGETEAFF,TGTGCCATCAGGCAGGGGTTGGGGGAGACTGAAGCTTTCTTT
-,TRBJ2-3,14,-,TRBV10-3,CAIRPGRGGGTQYF,TGTGCCATCAGACCGGGACGGGGAGGAGGTACGCAGTATTTT
many,TRBJ2-7,15,TRBD1,TRBV12-3/TRBV12-4,CASSPAGTGAYEQYF,TGTGCCAGCAGCCCAGCCGGGACAGGGGCCTACGAGCAGTACTTC
-,TRBJ2-1,14,-,TRBV24-1,CATSRASSYNEQFF,TGTGCCACCAGTCGGGCTAGTTCCTACAATGAGCAGTTCTTC
few,TRBJ2-7,13,TRBD2,TRBV29-1,CSGSEGGFESQYF,TGCAGCGGCAGTGAGGGAGGGTTTGAGTCGCAGTACTTC
-,TRBJ2-1,14,TRBD2,TRBV5-1,CASRGTSGKDEQFF,TGCGCCAGCCGTGGGACTAGCGGGAAAGATGAGCAGTTCTTC
few,TRBJ1-2,13,-,TRBV6-1,CASNAGFDYGYTF,TGTGCCAGCAATGCAGGGTTTGACTATGGCTACACCTTC
many,TRBJ1-2,12,TRBD1,TRBV20-1,CSATGQDYGYTF,TGCAGTGCTACCGGACAGGACTATGGCTACACCTTC
-,TRBJ1-4,16,TRBD1,TRBV18,CASSQRQGATNEKLFF,TGTGCCAGCTCACAGAGACAGGGAGCAACTAATGAAAAACTGTTTTTT
-,TRBJ1-1,13,-,TRBV3-1,CASSLRDRTEAFF,TGTGCCAGCAGTTTGCGGGACCGCACTGAAGCTTTCTTT